This T cell receptor (beta chain) was sequenced for a study of blood T cell repertoires in COVID-19. Study context: From T cells, B-cell-depleted T cells, or PBMCs came the material, which was cDNA or gDNA.

Original processing notes: Reference gene primers were amplified, and this amplification served to estimate nucleated cell counts. Generated by immunoSEQ multiplex PCR, the TCRdb table keeps only in-frame clones and is missing some. V and J calls and clone size are copied from that table; D and trimming were computed from the DNA. The profile shows fewer than 200,000 clones, roughly 80% of them singletons. This clone was recorded a few times. Those who participated ranged in age from roughly 18 to 95 years and resided in approximately 23 US areas. Cohort assignment relied on participant-reported clinical history. Germline V gene sequence: CDR1 SGHTA, CDR2 FQGNSA. The CDR3 totals 13 residues. Unmatched junction bases numbered 7, after V lost 5 bases and J lost 7 bases.

The sequencing input was PBMCs or T cells enriched from blood (not recorded which). The chain couples TRBV7-2 to TRBJ1-2, with TRBD1 matching over 7 bases. The clonotype was recovered from a man in his fifties who had recovered from COVID-19. Here the CDR3 DNA reads TGTGCCAGCAGCGTGACAGGGTTGGGTGGCTACACCTTC. Its protein product is CASSVTGLGGYTF.